A selection of T cell receptor beta chains follows, all from one sample in a study of cytomegalovirus exposure and HLA in healthy donors. The data were produced by immunoSEQ multiplex PCR, yet TCRdb's version contains in-frame clones alone and is incomplete. The sample includes 100,000 to 150,000 clones, about 70% of them seen just once. Specimen: PBMCs. The receptors here all came from a woman in her fifties or sixties in good health and CMV-seropositive. CDR3s include the opening cysteine and the closing phenylalanine or tryptophan. The D gene is left open where the match is weak. The size entry is marked missing in some rows and otherwise reads once, few, many or a size class.

size,V,J,D,CDR3,DNA
.,TRBV7-2,TRBJ1-1,TRBD1,CASSLGPPGQGNSEAFF,TGTGCCAGCAGCTTAGGGCCGCCGGGACAGGGAAACTCTGAAGCTTTCTTT
few,TRBV9,TRBJ2-3,TRBD1,CASSTRTGDLTDTQYF,TGTGCCAGCAGCACCCGAACAGGGGATCTCACAGATACGCAGTATTTT
.,TRBV7-9,TRBJ1-2,.,CASGGGGGYTF,TGTGCCAGCGGGGGGGGCGGTGGCTACACCTTC
.,TRBV19,TRBJ2-1,.,CASSTGMEQFF,TGTGCCAGTAGTACAGGAATGGAGCAGTTCTTC
few,TRBV7-7,TRBJ2-1,TRBD2,CASSPLGSGGPSYNEQFF,TGTGCCAGCAGCCCCTTGGGTAGCGGGGGGCCTTCCTACAATGAGCAGTTCTTC
few,TRBV5-1,TRBJ1-3,TRBD1,CASSPGQGGNTIYF,TGCGCCAGCAGCCCAGGACAGGGCGGAAACACCATATATTTT
.,TRBV29-1,TRBJ1-3,.,CSVVTVGNTIYF,TGCAGCGTTGTCACAGTAGGAAACACCATATATTTT
.,TRBV27,TRBJ2-5,TRBD1,CASSLKPTGGFQETQYF,TGTGCCAGCAGTTTAAAGCCGACAGGGGGATTTCAAGAGACCCAGTACTTC
.,TRBV7-9,TRBJ2-3,.,CASSSVLAGPSDEQYF,TGTGCCAGCAGCTCTGTGCTCGCGGGGCCATCCGATGAGCAGTATTTT
.,TRBV9,TRBJ2-5,.,CASSVVGGDLETQYF,TGTGCCAGCAGCGTAGTAGGAGGGGATCTGGAGACCCAGTACTTC
few,TRBV18,TRBJ2-1,.,CASSPLTEDEQFF,TGTGCCAGCTCACCTTTGACTGAAGATGAGCAGTTCTTC
.,TRBV7-8,TRBJ1-1,.,CASSQSRDIPSEAFF,TGTGCCAGCAGCCAGTCACGGGACATTCCATCTGAAGCTTTCTTT
.,TRBV5-1,TRBJ2-1,.,CASRRGTRTEQFF,TGCGCCAGCAGGAGGGGGACACGCACGGAGCAGTTCTTC
.,TRBV18,TRBJ1-5,TRBD1,CASSPMGQDNQPQHF,TGTGCCAGCTCACCAATGGGACAGGACAATCAGCCCCAGCATTTT
.,TRBV7-3,TRBJ1-1,.,CASSPQGTGNTEAFF,TGTGCCAGCAGCCCCCAGGGGACCGGAAACACTGAAGCTTTCTTT
few,TRBV11-1,TRBJ2-1,TRBD2,CASTGLAGGSSYNEQFF,TGTGCCAGCACAGGACTAGCGGGGGGTAGCTCCTACAATGAGCAGTTCTTC
.,TRBV7-8,TRBJ1-2,.,CASSLFQVYGYTF,TGTGCCAGCAGCTTATTTCAGGTCTATGGCTACACCTTC
.,TRBV27,TRBJ2-7,TRBD1,CASSPMTGSYEQYF,TGTGCCAGCAGTCCCATGACAGGGTCCTACGAGCAGTACTTC
few,TRBV5-1,TRBJ1-1,.,CASSLDSTSTEAFF,TGCGCCAGCAGCTTGGATTCGACTAGCACTGAAGCTTTCTTT
.,TRBV19,TRBJ2-4,.,CASSTGVLTSKNIQYF,TGTGCCAGTAGTACAGGGGTCTTAACCTCCAAAAACATTCAGTACTTC
few,TRBV7-6,TRBJ2-7,TRBD1,CASSPRQGYEQYF,TGTGCCAGCAGCCCCAGACAGGGCTACGAGCAGTACTTC
.,TRBV5-1,TRBJ1-6,.,CASSLESADSPLHF,TGCGCCAGCAGCTTGGAGTCAGCGGATTCACCCCTCCACTTT
.,TRBV29-1,TRBJ2-3,.,CSVEEGNTQYF,TGCAGCGTTGAAGAGGGCAATACGCAGTATTTT